A single sample gave rise to the 15 T cell receptor beta chains below, sequenced in a study of PD-1 blockade in classical Hodgkin lymphoma. Brentuximab vedotin exposure varied among the patients, all of whom had relapsed after autologous stem cell transplantation. The repertoire was sequenced with immunoSEQ multiplex PCR; TCRdb's copy has only in-frame clones and lacks some. The sample has 13,000 or so clones; about 81% are singletons. This sample comprised peripheral blood mononuclear cells (PBMCs), obtained at baseline. The receptors shown here come from a human donor with classical Hodgkin lymphoma.

This chain links TRBV9 with TRBJ1-1, with D unclear. Trimming cost V 0 bases and J 2 bases, with 11 bases left between them. Germline lookup yields CDR1 SGDLS and CDR2 YYNGEE. The CDR3 loop spans 15 amino acids. The CDR3: CASSVGSLGNTEAFF. In nucleotides, the CDR3 is TGTGCCAGCAGCGTAGGGAGCCTGGGCAACACTGAAGCTTTCTTT.

This chain links TRBV10-3 with TRBJ1-1; no firm D call. The CDR3 runs to 15 residues. Germline assignment: CDR1 ENHRY and CDR2 SYGVKD. V lost 6 bases to trimming and J lost 0 bases, with 14 bases between them. The CDR3 nucleotides are TGTGCCATCAGCCTCAGCGGGTCCATGAACACTGAAGCTTTCTTT. Translated, it gives CAISLSGSMNTEAFF.

This sequence joins TRBV4-2 and TRBJ1-3; D remains ambiguous. The length of the CDR3 is 15 residues. From germline, CDR1 is LGHNA and CDR2 YNFKEQ. The V gene lost 2 bases and the J gene lost 0 bases, with 8 bases spanning the gap. DNA for the CDR3: TGTGCCAGCAGCCAAACGGAGAGCTCTGGAAACACCATATATTTT. It specifies CASSQTESSGNTIYF.

The rearrangement links TRBV10-3 to TRBJ1-6; D not resolved. From germline, CDR1 is ENHRY and CDR2 SYGVKD. The CDR3 spans 13 residues. Trimming stripped 2 bases from V and 10 bases from J, with 9 bases between. The CDR3 nucleotides read TGTGCCATCAGTGAGACAGTGCAGTCACCCCTCCACTTT. Its protein product is CAISETVQSPLHF.

The chain has TRBV5-5 and TRBJ2-6, with TRBD1 matching over 11 bases. V dropped 2 bases and J dropped 3; count of bases not matched to a gene: 7. The CDR3 consists of 18 residues. CDR1 SGHKS and CDR2 YYEKEE come from the germline V gene (reference sequence). This CDR3 reads CASSLAGTGGFGANVLTF. As DNA, the CDR3 is TGTGCCAGCAGCTTAGCCGGGACAGGGGGTTTTGGGGCCAACGTCCTGACTTTC.

The chain uses TRBV9 and TRBJ2-7, with D possibly TRBD2 on 5 matching bases. This CDR3 region has 16 residues. The germline V gene encodes CDR1 SGDLS and CDR2 YYNGEE. Trimming removed 0 bases at V and 3 bases at J, with 16 bases between. The CDR3 bases are TGTGCCAGCAGCGTAGCTTCCGGGGTACTAGTCTACGAGCAGTACTTC. It codes for CASSVASGVLVYEQYF.

The V and J genes are TRBV7-2 and TRBJ2-7; TRBD2 agrees at 7 bases. The V and J ends lost 5 bases and 6 bases, in that order; junction bases with no gene match: 13. CDR3 size: 15 residues. The germline CDR1 and CDR2 sequences are SGHTA and FQGNSA. The chain's CDR3 is CASSQWSSGVGEQYF. DNA of the CDR3: TGTGCCAGCAGCCAATGGTCTAGCGGAGTAGGCGAGCAGTACTTC.

V is TRBV7-9 and J is TRBJ2-5, with 8 bases lining up with TRBD2. Germline V gene lookup returns CDR1 SEHNR and CDR2 FQNEAQ (reference sequence). The CDR3 sequence is 14 residues long. The V gene end was trimmed by 2 bases and the J gene end by 5 bases; junction bases not matched to a gene: 4. DNA of the CDR3: TGTGCCAGCAGCTTACGAGCGGGAGAGGAGACCCAGTACTTC. Its protein product is CASSLRAGEETQYF. The variable domain in full, with the rest retrieved from reference TRBV7-9 and TRBJ2-5, is DTGVSQNPRHKITKRGQNVTFRCDPISEHNRLYWYRQTLGQGPEFLTYFQNEAQLEKSRLLSDRFSAERPKGSFSTLEIQRTEQGDSAMYLCASSLRAGEETQYFGPGTRLLVL.

V and J are TRBV7-2 and TRBJ1-5; 9 bases align to TRBD1. V lost 5 bases and J lost 4; bases outside the gene matches: 6. The CDR3 consists of 15 residues. In germline, CDR1 is SGHTA, CDR2 FQGNSA. The chain's CDR3 is CASSPGDRENQPQHF. CDR3 nucleotides: TGTGCCAGCAGCCCCGGGGACAGGGAAAATCAGCCCCAGCATTTT.

The chain uses TRBV7-8 and TRBJ1-1, with D uncertain. V was shortened by 5 bases and J by 1 base, with 14 bases between the two germline ends. Looked up from germline, CDR1 is SGHVS and CDR2 is FQNEAQ. There are 15 residues in the CDR3. The CDR3 nucleotides are TGTGCCAGCAGCCCACGAATGGGTGGGAACACTGAAGCTTTCTTT. Its protein is CASSPRMGGNTEAFF.

The count of this clone is one. The V gene is TRBV7-2, the J gene TRBJ2-5; 10 nucleotides align to TRBD2. The CDR3 sequence is 16 residues long. Germline-derived CDR1 and CDR2 are SGHTA and FQGNSA. Trimming at V came to 1 base and at J to 2 bases, leaving 4 bases not matched to a gene. Here the CDR3 reads CASSLVGTSVQETQYF. The CDR3 bases are TGTGCCAGCAGCTTAGTCGGGACTAGCGTACAAGAGACCCAGTACTTC.

The V and J genes are TRBV6-1 and TRBJ1-4; D ambiguous. The CDR3 length is 15 residues. Germline-derived CDR1 and CDR2 are MNHNS and SASEGT. V lost 3 bases and J 6 bases, leaving 14 bases between the germline ends. This CDR3 is CASSDSWQKHEKLFF. The CDR3 bases are TGTGCCAGCAGTGATAGTTGGCAGAAGCATGAAAAACTGTTTTTT.

This chain connects TRBV2 to TRBJ1-5; D perhaps matches TRBD1 (6 bases). The CDR3 totals 14 residues. The V and J ends lost 3 bases and 6 bases respectively, with 12 bases between them. Per the germline V gene, CDR1 is SNHLY and CDR2 is FYNNEI. This CDR3 reads CASSEGRGGQPQHF. The CDR3 coding sequence is TGTGCCAGCAGTGAGGGCAGGGGCGGTCAGCCCCAGCATTTT.

The chain links TRBV11-3 to TRBJ2-1; 7 nucleotides agree with TRBD1. J lost 2 bases, V lost 1 base, and 2 bases had no gene match. Per germline, CDR1 SGHNT and CDR2 YENEEA. The CDR3 runs to 15 residues. The CDR3 loop is CASSLAGTAYNEQFF. The CDR3 DNA is TGTGCCAGCAGCTTAGCTGGGACAGCCTACAATGAGCAGTTCTTC.

The chain recombines TRBV7-9 with TRBJ2-5; D gene ambiguous. CDR3 length equals 15 residues. V was pared by 5 bases and J by 2 bases, with 15 bases between. Germline CDR1 reads SEHNR; CDR2 reads FQNEAQ (reference sequence). For the CDR3, the DNA is TGTGCCAGCAGCAATTTGGTAGGGATTCAAGAGACCCAGTACTTC. Translation gives CASSNLVGIQETQYF.